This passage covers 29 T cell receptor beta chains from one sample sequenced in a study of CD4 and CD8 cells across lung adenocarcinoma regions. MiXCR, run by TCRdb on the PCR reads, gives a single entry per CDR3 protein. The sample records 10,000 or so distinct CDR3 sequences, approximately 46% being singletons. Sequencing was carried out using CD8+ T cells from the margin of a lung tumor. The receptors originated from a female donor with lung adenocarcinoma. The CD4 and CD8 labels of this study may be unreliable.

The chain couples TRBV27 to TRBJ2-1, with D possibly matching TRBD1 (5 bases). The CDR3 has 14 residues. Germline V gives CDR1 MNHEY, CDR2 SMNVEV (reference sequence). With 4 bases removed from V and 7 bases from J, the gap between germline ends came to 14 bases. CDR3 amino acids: CASSSWGAGNEQFF. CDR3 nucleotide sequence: TGTGCCAGCAGTTCCTGGGGCGCCGGGAATGAGCAGTTCTTC.

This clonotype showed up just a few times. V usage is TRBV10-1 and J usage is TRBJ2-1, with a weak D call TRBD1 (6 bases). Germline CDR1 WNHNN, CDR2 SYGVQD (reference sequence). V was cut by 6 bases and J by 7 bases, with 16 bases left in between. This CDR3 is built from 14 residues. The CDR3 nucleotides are TGCGCCAGCAGCCGGGACACCTCGGGGAATGAGCAGTTCTTC. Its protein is CASSRDTSGNEQFF.

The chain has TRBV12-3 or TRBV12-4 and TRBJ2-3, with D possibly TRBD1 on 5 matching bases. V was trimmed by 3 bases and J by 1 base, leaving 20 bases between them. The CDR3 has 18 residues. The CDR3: CASSFGLRPGYGTDTQYF. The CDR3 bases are TGTGCCAGCAGTTTTGGTCTGCGGCCAGGGTATGGCACAGATACGCAGTATTTT.

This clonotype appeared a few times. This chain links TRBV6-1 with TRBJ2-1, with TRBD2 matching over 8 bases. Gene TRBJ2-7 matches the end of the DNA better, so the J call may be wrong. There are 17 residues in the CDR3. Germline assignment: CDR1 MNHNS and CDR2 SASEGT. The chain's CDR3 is CASSEGPSGLSIYEQYF. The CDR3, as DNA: TGTGCCAGCAGTGAAGGGCCTAGCGGGCTCTCTATCTACGAGCAGTACTTC.

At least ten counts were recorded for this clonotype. The CDR3 nucleotides read TGTGCCAGCAGCCGCTCGGGGCGGGGAGAGACCCAGTACTTC. This gives the protein CASSRSGRGETQYF. V is TRBV7-2 and J is TRBJ2-1, with a tentative D call TRBD2 (6 bases). Matching the DNA end better, TRBJ2-5 makes the J call doubtful. CDR1 and CDR2 from the germline V gene are SGHTA and FQGNSA. The CDR3 spans 14 residues.

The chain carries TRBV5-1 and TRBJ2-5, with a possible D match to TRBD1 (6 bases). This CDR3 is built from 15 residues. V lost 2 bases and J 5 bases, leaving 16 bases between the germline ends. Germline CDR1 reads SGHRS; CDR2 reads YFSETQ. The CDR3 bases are TGCGCCAGCAGCTTACAGGGCACAAACTCGGAGACCCAGTACTTC. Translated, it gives CASSLQGTNSETQYF. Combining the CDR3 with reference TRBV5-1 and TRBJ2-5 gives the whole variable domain KAGVTQTPRYLIKTRGQQVTLSCSPISGHRSVSWYQQTPGQGLQFLFEYFSETQRNKGNFPGRFSGRQFSNSRSEMNVSTLELGDSALYLCASSLQGTNSETQYFGPGTRLLVL.

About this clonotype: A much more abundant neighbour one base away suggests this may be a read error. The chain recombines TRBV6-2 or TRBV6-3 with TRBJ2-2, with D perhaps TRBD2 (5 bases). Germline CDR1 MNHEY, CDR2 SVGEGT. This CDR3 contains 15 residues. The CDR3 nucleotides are TGTGCCAGCAGTTACTCAGGCTTGACAACCGGGGAGCTGTGTTTT. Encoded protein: CASSYSGLTTGELCF.

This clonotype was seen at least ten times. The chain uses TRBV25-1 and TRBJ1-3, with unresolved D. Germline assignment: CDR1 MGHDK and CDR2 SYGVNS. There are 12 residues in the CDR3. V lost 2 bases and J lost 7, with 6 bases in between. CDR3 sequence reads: CASSELLNTIYF. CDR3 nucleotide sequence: TGTGCCAGCAGTGAACTCTTGAACACCATATATTTT.

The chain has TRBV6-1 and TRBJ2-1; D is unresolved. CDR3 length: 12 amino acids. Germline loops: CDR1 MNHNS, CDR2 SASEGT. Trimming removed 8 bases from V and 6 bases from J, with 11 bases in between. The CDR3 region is CASWVVSNEQFF. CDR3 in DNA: TGTGCCAGCTGGGTGGTCTCCAATGAGCAGTTCTTC.

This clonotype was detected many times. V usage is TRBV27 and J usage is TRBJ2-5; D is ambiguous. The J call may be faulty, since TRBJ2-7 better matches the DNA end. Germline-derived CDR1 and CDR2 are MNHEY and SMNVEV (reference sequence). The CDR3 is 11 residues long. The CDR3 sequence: CASSSSDEQYF. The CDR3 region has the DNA TGTGCCAGCAGTTCCAGTGACGAGCAGTACTTC.

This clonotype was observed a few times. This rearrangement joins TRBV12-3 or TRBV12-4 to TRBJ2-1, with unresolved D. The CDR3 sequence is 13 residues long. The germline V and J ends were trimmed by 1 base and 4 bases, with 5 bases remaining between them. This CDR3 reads CASSLGGYNEQFF. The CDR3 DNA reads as TGTGCCAGCAGTTTAGGGGGTTACAATGAGCAGTTCTTC.

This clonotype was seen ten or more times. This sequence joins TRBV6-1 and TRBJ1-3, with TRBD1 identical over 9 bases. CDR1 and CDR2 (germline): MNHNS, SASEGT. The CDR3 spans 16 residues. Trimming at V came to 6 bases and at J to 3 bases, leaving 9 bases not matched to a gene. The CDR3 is CASSTTTGGFGNTIYF. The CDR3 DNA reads TGTGCCAGCAGCACAACGACAGGGGGTTTTGGAAACACCATATATTTT.

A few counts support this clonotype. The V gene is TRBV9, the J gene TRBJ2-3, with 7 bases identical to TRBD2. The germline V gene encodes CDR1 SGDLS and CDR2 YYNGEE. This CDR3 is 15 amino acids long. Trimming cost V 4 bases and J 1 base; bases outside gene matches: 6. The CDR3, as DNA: TGTGCCAGCAGCCTTGCAGGGAGGGGCACAGATACGCAGTATTTT. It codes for CASSLAGRGTDTQYF.

CDR3 sequence (DNA): TGTGCCTGGAGTGTGGCGCGGGAGGGGGAATACGAGCAGTACTTC. Translating it yields CAWSVAREGEYEQYF. The rearrangement uses TRBV30 and TRBJ2-1; the match to TRBD2 covers 9 bases. The tail of the sequence fits TRBJ2-7 better, so the J call may be wrong. Germline CDR1 and CDR2: GTSNPN and SVGIG (reference sequence). This CDR3 comprises 15 residues.

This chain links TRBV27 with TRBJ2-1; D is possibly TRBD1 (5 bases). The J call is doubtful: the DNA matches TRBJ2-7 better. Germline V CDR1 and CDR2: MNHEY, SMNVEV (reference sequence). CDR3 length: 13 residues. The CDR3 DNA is TGTGCCAGCAGCGGGCAGACAGTTAACAAGCAGTACTTC. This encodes CASSGQTVNKQYF.

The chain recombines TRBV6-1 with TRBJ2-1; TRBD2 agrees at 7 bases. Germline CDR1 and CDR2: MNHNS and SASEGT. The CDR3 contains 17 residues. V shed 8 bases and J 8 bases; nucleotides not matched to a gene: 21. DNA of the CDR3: TGTGCCAGCTTCCGGCTAGCGCGGGGGTCGGGCACCGATGAGCAGTTCTTC. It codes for CASFRLARGSGTDEQFF.

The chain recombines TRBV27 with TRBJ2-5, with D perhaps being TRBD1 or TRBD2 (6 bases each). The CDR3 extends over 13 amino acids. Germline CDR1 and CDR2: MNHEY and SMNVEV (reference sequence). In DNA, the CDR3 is TGTGGGCTCGGGGGCCGTGTCCAAGAGACCCAGTACTTC. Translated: CGLGGRVQETQYF.

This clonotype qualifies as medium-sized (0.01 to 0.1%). CDR3 sequence (DNA): TGTGCCAGCAGTCCCGTTCCGCCCTTAGTCAATGAGCAGTTCTTC. Its translation: CASSPVPPLVNEQFF. V gene TRBV6-1 combines with J gene TRBJ2-1; D unresolved. This CDR3 region has 15 residues. Germline lookup yields CDR1 MNHNS and CDR2 SASEGT. Trimming shortened V by 5 bases and J by 6 bases, and 17 bases separated the two germline ends.

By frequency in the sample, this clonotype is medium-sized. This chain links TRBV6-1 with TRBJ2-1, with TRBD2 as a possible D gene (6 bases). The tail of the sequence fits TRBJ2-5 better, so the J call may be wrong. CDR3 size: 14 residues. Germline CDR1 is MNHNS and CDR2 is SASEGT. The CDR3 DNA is TGTGCCAGCAGTGATGGGGGGAGTGTAGAGACCCAGTACTTC. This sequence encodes CASSDGGSVETQYF.

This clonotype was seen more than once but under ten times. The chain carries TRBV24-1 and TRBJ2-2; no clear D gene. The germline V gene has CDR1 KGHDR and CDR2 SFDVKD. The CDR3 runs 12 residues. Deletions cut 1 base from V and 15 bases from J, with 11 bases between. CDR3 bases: TGTGCCACCAGTGATTTCGGGCGGAAGTTGTTTTTT. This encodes CATSDFGRKLFF.

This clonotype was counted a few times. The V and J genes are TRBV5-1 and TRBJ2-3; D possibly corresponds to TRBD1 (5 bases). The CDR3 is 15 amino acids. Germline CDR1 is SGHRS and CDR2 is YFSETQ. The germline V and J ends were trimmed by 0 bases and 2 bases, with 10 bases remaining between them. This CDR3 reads CASSLDDRTTDTQYF. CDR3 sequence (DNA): TGCGCCAGCAGCTTGGACGACAGAACCACAGATACGCAGTATTTT. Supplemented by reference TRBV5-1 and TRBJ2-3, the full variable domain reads KAGVTQTPRYLIKTRGQQVTLSCSPISGHRSVSWYQQTPGQGLQFLFEYFSETQRNKGNFPGRFSGRQFSNSRSEMNVSTLELGDSALYLCASSLDDRTTDTQYFGPGTRLTVL.

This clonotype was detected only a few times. CDR3 coding DNA: TGTGCCATCAGTGAGACAGGCTATGGCTACACCTTC. Translation gives CAISETGYGYTF. This chain connects TRBV10-3 to TRBJ1-2; D may be TRBD1 (5 bases). CDR1 is ENHRY and CDR2 is SYGVKD in the germline V gene. The CDR3 totals 12 residues. Trimming took 2 bases from V and 4 from J, leaving 5 bases between them.

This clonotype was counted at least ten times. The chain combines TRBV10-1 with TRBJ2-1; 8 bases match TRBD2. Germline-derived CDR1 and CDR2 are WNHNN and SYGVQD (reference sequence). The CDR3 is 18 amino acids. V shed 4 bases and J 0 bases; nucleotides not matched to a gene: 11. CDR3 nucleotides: TGCGCCAGCAGTGGACTCCCTGGACTAGCAGGCTCCTACAATGAGCAGTTCTTC. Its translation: CASSGLPGLAGSYNEQFF.

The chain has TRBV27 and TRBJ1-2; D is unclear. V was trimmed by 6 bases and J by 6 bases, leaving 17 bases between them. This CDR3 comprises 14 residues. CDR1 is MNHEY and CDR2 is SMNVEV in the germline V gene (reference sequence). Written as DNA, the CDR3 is TGTGCCAGCAGAAGTCCGGCTGTCAGGAATGGCTACACCTTC. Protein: CASRSPAVRNGYTF.

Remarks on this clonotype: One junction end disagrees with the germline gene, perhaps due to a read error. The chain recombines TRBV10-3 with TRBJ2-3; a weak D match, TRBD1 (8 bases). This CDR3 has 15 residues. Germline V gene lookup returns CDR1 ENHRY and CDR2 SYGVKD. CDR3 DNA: TGTGCCGGGGGGGACGGGGCAGGGGGCCCAGAGACGCAGTACTTT. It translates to CAGGDGAGGPETQYF.

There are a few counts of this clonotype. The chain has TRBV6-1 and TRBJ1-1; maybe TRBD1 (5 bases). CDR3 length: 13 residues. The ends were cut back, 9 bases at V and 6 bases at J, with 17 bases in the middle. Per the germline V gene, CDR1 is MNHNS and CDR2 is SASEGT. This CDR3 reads CASLQGLLAEAFF. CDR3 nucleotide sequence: TGTGCCAGTCTCCAGGGACTTTTGGCTGAAGCTTTCTTT.

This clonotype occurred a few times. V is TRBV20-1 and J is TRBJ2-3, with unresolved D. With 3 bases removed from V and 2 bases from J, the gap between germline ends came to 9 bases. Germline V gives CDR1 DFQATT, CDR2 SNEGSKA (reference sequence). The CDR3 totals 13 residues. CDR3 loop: CSASTRTTDTQYF. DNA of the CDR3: TGCAGTGCTAGTACCCGAACCACAGATACGCAGTATTTT.

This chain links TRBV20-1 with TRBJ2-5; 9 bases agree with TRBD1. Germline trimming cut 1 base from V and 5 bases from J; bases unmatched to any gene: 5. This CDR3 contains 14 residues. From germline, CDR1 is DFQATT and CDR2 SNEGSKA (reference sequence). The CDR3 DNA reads TGCAGTGCTAGAGCCGGGACAGGGTGGGAGACCCAGTACTTC. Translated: CSARAGTGWETQYF.

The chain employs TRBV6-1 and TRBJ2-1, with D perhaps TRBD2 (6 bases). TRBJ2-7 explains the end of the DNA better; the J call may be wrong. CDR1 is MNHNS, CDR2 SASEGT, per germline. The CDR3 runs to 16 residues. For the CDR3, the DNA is TGTGCCAGCAGTGAAAGGAGGGGCCCTTTCTCCTACGAGCAGTACTTC. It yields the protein CASSERRGPFSYEQYF.